Below are 9 T cell receptor beta chains sequenced from a single sample in a study of beta chain features in type 1 diabetes. Since all of the isolated RNA was reverse transcribed, expressed TCRB transcripts were what got sequenced. The data were produced by immunoSEQ multiplex PCR, yet TCRdb's version contains in-frame clones alone and is incomplete. The table lists under 500,000 clones, about 32% of them singletons, with 0.06% to 0.07% in the top ten. The sample consisted of naive CD4+ T cells from blood. These receptors were obtained from a young man in good health.

This chain connects TRBV7-2 to TRBJ1-4; D gene unclear. The CDR3 extends over 14 amino acids. Trimming took off 5 bases at V and 5 bases at J, with 12 bases between the two ends. The germline gives CDR1 SGHTA, CDR2 FQGNSA. The CDR3 DNA reads TGTGCCAGCAGCCCGCGGAGGAGCAATGAAAAACTGTTTTTT. Translating gives CASSPRRSNEKLFF.

The table lists this clone with a few counts. The chain carries TRBV18 and TRBJ2-5; the D is unclear. Germline V gives CDR1 KGHSH, CDR2 LQKENI. V was pared by 2 bases and J by 5 bases, with 9 bases between. The CDR3 extends over 13 amino acids. The DNA for the CDR3 is TGTGCCAGCTCACCATTAAATCTGGAGACCCAGTACTTC. Translation gives CASSPLNLETQYF.

This clone was observed a handful of times. The J gene is TRBJ1-2, the V gene TRBV5-1; tentative D call: TRBD1 (6 bases). CDR1 is SGHRS and CDR2 is YFSETQ in the germline V gene. V was pared by 4 bases and J by 5 bases, with 12 bases between. The CDR3 runs 13 residues. The CDR3 bases are TGCGCCAGCAGCCATGACAGGAGTTATGGCTACACCTTC. It yields the protein CASSHDRSYGYTF. Filled out from reference TRBV5-1 and TRBJ1-2, the complete variable domain reads KAGVTQTPRYLIKTRGQQVTLSCSPISGHRSVSWYQQTPGQGLQFLFEYFSETQRNKGNFPGRFSGRQFSNSRSEMNVSTLELGDSALYLCASSHDRSYGYTFGSGTRLTVV.

The gene calls are TRBV7-2 and TRBJ2-5; TRBD2 matches at 9 bases. The V gene's germline CDR1 is SGHTA and CDR2 FQGNSA. This CDR3 is 14 amino acids long. V lost 5 bases and J lost 1; bases outside the gene matches: 2. In DNA form, the CDR3 reads TGTGCCAGCAGCCTTAGCGGGGGCCAAGAGACCCAGTACTTC. Protein sequence: CASSLSGGQETQYF. The variable domain in full, completed from reference TRBV7-2 and TRBJ2-5, reads GAGVSQSPSNKVTEKGKDVELRCDPISGHTALYWYRQSLGQGLEFLIYFQGNSAPDKSGLPSDRFSAERTGGSVSTLTIQRTQQEDSAVYLCASSLSGGQETQYFGPGTRLLVL.

V usage is TRBV30 and J usage is TRBJ2-1; tentative D call: TRBD2 (5 bases). The CDR3 covers 11 residues. V lost 1 base to trimming and J lost 10 bases, with 8 bases between them. Germline CDR1 is GTSNPN and CDR2 is SVGIG (reference sequence). CDR3 residues: CAWSDEGEQFF. CDR3 coding DNA: TGTGCCTGGAGTGACGAGGGAGAGCAGTTCTTC.

There are a few counts of this clone. The chain carries TRBV18 and TRBJ2-7; the D is unclear. The CDR3 has 12 residues. Looked up from germline, CDR1 is KGHSH and CDR2 is LQKENI. V dropped 6 bases and J dropped 4 bases, with 10 bases sitting between them. CDR3 in amino acids: CASSLGLYEQYF. In DNA form, the CDR3 reads TGTGCCAGCTCTCTCGGGCTGTACGAGCAGTACTTC.

This clone was seen a single time. This rearrangement joins TRBV4-3 to TRBJ2-3; D unclear. V was trimmed by 2 bases and J by 4 bases, leaving 13 bases between them. This CDR3 region has 15 residues. CDR1 is LGHNA and CDR2 is YSLEER in the germline V gene. Here the CDR3 reads CASSQSLGLPDTQYF. CDR3 DNA: TGCGCCAGCAGCCAATCCTTAGGATTGCCAGATACGCAGTATTTT.

This clone was observed many times. The chain combines TRBV4-1 with TRBJ2-4, with 8 bases lining up with TRBD1. Germline V lookup: CDR1 MGHRA, CDR2 YSYEKL. CDR3 length equals 14 residues. V trimming: 3 bases; J trimming: 9 bases; junction bases outside the gene matches: 7. DNA for the CDR3: TGCGCCAGCAGCCAGTTTGGACAGGGAGGCATTCAGTACTTC. Amino acids: CASSQFGQGGIQYF.

Only a few counts were recorded for this clone. V usage is TRBV7-2 and J usage is TRBJ2-5; D possibly uses TRBD1 or TRBD2 (5 bases each). Germline values: CDR1 SGHTA, CDR2 FQGNSA. V was cut by 0 bases and J by 6 bases, with 11 bases left in between. CDR3 length: 14 residues. The CDR3 spells CASSLAWQGQTQYF. The CDR3 DNA follows: TGTGCCAGCAGCTTAGCTTGGCAGGGACAGACCCAGTACTTC.